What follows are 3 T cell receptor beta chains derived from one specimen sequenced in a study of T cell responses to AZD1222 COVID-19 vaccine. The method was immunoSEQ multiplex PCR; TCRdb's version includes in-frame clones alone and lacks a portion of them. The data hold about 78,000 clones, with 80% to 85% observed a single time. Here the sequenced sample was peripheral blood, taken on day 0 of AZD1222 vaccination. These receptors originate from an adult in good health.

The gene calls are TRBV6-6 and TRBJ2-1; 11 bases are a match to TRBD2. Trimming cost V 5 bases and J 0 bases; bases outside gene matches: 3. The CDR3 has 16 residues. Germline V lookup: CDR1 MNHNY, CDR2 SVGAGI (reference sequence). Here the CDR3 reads CASSQTSGNSYNEQFF. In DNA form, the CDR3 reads TGTGCCAGCAGTCAGACTAGCGGGAACTCCTACAATGAGCAGTTCTTC.

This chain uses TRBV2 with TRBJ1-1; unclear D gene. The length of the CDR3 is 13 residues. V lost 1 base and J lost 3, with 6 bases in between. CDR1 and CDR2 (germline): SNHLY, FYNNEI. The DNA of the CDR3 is TGTGCCAGCAGTGAAGACAGTGACACTGAAGCTTTCTTT. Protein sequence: CASSEDSDTEAFF.

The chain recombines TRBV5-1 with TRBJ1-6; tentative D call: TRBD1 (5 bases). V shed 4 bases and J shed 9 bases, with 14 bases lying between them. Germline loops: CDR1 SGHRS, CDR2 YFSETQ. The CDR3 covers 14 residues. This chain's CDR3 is CASSIEVGASPLHF. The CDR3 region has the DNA TGCGCCAGCAGCATAGAAGTAGGGGCTTCACCCCTCCACTTT.